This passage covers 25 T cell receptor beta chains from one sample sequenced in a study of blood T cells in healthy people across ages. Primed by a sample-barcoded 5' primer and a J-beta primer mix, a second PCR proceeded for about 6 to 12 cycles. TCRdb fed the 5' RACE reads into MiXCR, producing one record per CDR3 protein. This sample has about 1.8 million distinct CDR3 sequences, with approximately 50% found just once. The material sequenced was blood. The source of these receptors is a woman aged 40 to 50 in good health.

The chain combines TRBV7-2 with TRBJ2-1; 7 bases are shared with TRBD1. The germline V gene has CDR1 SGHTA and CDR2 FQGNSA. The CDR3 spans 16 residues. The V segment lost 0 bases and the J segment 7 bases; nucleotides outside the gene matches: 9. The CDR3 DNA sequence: TGTGCCAGCAGCTTAGCGGCACAGGGGCTTGGGAATGAGCAGTTCTTC. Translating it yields CASSLAAQGLGNEQFF.

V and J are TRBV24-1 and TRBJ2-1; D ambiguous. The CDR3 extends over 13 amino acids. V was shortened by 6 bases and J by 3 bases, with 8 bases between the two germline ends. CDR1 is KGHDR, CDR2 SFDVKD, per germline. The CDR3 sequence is CATSPSYYNEQFF. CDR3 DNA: TGTGCCACCAGTCCGTCGTACTACAATGAGCAGTTCTTC.

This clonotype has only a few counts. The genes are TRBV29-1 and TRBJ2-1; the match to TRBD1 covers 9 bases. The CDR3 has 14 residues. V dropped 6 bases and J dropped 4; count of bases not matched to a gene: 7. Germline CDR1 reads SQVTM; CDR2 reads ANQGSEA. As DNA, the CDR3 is TGCAGCGTCCTAGGGGGACAGGGATACAATGAGCAGTTCTTC. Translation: CSVLGGQGYNEQFF.

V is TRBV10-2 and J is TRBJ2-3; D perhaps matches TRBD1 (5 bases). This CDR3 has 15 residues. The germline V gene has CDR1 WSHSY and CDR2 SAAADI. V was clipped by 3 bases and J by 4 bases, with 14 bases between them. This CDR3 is CASSDLGAPPDTQYF. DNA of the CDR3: TGCGCCAGCAGTGATCTTGGGGCCCCTCCAGATACGCAGTATTTT.

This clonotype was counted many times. The CDR3 coding sequence is TGTGCCAGCAGTGAAGCGGGGGCGAACTATGGCTACACCTTC. The encoded protein is CASSEAGANYGYTF. V gene TRBV9 combines with J gene TRBJ1-2; weak D call: TRBD1 (6 bases). V was trimmed by 5 bases and J by 2 bases, leaving 13 bases between them. The CDR3 totals 14 residues. Looked up from germline, CDR1 is SGDLS and CDR2 is YYNGEE.

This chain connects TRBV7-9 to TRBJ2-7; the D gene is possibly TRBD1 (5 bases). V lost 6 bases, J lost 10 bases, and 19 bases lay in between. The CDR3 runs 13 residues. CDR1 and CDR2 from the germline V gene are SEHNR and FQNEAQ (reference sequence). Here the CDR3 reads CASSTDSYEAQYF. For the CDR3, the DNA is TGTGCCAGCAGTACCGACAGTTACGAGGCCCAGTACTTC.

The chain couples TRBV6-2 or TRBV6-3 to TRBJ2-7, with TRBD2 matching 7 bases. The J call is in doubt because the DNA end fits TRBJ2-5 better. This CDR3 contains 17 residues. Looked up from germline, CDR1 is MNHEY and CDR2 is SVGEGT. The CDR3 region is CASSRRSGDFGTETQYF. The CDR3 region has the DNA TGTGCCAGCAGTCGAAGGAGCGGGGATTTCGGAACGGAGACCCAGTACTTC.

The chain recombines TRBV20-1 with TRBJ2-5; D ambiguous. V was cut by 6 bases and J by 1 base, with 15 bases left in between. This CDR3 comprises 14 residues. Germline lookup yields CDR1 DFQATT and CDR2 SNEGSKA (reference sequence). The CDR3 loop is CSATQGFAQETQYF. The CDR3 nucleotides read TGCAGTGCCACGCAAGGGTTCGCCCAAGAGACCCAGTACTTC.

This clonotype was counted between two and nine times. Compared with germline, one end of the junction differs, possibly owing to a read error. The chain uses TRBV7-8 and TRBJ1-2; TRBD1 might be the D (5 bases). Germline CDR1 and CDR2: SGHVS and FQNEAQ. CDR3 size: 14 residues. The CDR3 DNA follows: TGTGCCAGCAGTTTAGCGGGACGACTCTATGGCTACACCTTC. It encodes CASSLAGRLYGYTF.

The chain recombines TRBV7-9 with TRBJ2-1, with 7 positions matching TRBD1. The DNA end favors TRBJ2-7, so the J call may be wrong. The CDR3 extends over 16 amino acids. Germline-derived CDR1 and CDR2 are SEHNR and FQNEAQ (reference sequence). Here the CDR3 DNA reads TGTGCCAGCAGCCCGCGGACAGGCATCTCCTACAATGAGCAGTACTTC. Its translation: CASSPRTGISYNEQYF.

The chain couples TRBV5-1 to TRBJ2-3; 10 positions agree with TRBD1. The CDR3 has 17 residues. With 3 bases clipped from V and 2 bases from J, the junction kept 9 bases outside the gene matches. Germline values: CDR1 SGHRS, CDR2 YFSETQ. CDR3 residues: CASSWPRDRGTTDTQYF. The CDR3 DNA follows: TGCGCCAGCAGCTGGCCCCGGGACAGGGGTACCACAGATACGCAGTATTTT.

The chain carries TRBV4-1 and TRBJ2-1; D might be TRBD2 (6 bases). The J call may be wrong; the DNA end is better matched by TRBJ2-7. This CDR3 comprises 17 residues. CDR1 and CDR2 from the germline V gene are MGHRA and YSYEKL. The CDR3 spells CASSQGSGGSSYNEQYF. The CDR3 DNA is TGCGCCAGCAGCCAAGGGTCCGGGGGAAGCTCCTACAATGAGCAGTACTTC.

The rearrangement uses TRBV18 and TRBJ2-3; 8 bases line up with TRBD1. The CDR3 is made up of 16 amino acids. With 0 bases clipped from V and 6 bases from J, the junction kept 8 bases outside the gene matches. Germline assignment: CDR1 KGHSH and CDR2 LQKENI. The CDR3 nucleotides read TGTGCCAGCTCACCACCCGGACAGGGATTAGTTGATACGCAGTATTTT. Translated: CASSPPGQGLVDTQYF.

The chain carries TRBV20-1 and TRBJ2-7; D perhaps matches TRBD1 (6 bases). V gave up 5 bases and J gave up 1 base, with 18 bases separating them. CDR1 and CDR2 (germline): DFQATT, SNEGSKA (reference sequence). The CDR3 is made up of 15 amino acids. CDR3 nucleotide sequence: TGCAGTGCTCGAACGGCCGGGACACATTCCTACGAGCAGTACTTC. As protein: CSARTAGTHSYEQYF.

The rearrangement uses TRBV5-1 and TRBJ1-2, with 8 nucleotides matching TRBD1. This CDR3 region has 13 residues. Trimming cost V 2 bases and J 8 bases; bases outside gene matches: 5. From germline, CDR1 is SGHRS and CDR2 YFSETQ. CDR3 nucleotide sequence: TGCGCCAGCAGCTTTCAGGGGGCGGGAGGCTACACCTTC. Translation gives CASSFQGAGGYTF.

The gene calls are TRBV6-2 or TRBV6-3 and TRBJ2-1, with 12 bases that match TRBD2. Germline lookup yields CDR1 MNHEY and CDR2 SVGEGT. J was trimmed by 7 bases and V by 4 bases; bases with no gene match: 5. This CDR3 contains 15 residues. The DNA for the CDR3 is TGTGCCAGCAGTTCCGACGGACTAGCGGGAAATGAGCAGTTCTTC. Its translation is CASSSDGLAGNEQFF.

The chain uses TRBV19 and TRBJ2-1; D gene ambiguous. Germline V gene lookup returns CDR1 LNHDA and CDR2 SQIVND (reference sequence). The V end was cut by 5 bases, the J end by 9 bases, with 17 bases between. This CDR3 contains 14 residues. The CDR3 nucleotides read TGTGCCAGTAGTCCCGGACCACGGATGGGTGAGCAGTTCTTC. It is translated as CASSPGPRMGEQFF.

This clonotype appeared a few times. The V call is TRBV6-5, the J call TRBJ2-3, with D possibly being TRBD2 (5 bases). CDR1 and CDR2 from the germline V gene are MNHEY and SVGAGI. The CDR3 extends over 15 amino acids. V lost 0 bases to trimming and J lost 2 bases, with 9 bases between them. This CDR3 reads CASSYSGEYTDTQYF. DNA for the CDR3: TGTGCCAGCAGTTACTCTGGGGAGTACACAGATACGCAGTATTTT.

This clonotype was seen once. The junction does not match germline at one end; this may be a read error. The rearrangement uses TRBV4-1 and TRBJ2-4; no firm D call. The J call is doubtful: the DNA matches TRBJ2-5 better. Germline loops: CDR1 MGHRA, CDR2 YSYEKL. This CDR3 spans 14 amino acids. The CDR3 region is CGSSQGWAEETQYF. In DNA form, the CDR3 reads TGCGGCAGCAGCCAAGGTTGGGCGGAAGAGACCCAGTACTTC.

The CDR3: CASSDQGQWIVVEFF. The CDR3 DNA is TGTGCCAGCAGTGATCAGGGACAGTGGATAGTTGTTGAGTTCTTC. The genes are TRBV2 and TRBJ2-1; 7 bases agree with TRBD1. J lost 14 bases, V lost 3 bases, and 16 bases had no gene match. There are 15 residues in the CDR3. CDR1 SNHLY and CDR2 FYNNEI come from the germline V gene. The full variable domain, its missing parts supplied by reference TRBV2 and TRBJ2-1, is EPEVTQTPSHQVTQMGQEVILRCVPISNHLYFYWYRQILGQKVEFLVSFYNNEISEKSEIFDDQFSVERPDGSNFTLKIRSTKLEDSAMYFCASSDQGQWIVVEFFGPGTRLTVL.

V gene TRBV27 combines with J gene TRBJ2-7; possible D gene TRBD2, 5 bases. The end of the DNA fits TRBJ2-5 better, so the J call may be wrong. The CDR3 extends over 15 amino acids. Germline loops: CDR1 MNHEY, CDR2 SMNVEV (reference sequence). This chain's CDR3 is CASSLSGLVGETQYF. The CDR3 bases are TGTGCCAGCAGTTTAAGCGGATTAGTGGGTGAGACCCAGTACTTC.

CDR3 sequence: CASQRAGSDLETQYF. The CDR3 coding sequence is TGCGCCAGCCAAAGGGCAGGGTCCGACCTAGAGACCCAGTACTTC. The V and J genes are TRBV5-1 and TRBJ2-5; TRBD1 might be the D (5 bases). Germline V CDR1 and CDR2: SGHRS, YFSETQ. CDR3 length equals 15 residues. The V end was cut by 7 bases, the J end by 4 bases, with 20 bases between. Full variable domain (remainder filled in from reference TRBV5-1 and TRBJ2-5): KAGVTQTPRYLIKTRGQQVTLSCSPISGHRSVSWYQQTPGQGLQFLFEYFSETQRNKGNFPGRFSGRQFSNSRSEMNVSTLELGDSALYLCASQRAGSDLETQYFGPGTRLLVL.

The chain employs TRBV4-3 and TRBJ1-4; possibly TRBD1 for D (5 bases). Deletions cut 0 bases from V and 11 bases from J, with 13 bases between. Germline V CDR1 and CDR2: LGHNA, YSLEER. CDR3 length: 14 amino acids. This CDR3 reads CASSQDAGPQKLFF. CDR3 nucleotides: TGCGCCAGCAGCCAAGATGCGGGACCGCAGAAACTGTTTTTT.

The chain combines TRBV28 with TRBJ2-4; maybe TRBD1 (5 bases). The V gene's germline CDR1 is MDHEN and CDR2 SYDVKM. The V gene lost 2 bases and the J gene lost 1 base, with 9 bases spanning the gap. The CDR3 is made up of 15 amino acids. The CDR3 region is CASSLPTAAKNIQYF. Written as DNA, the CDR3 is TGTGCCAGCAGTTTACCGACAGCCGCCAAAAACATTCAGTACTTC.

The CDR3, as DNA: TGTGCCACCAGCCCAGGGGGACAGGGGACAGATACGCAGTATTTT. Translating it yields CATSPGGQGTDTQYF. The V call is TRBV24-1, the J call TRBJ2-3, with 10 nucleotides matching TRBD1. With 7 bases clipped from V and 3 bases from J, the junction kept 6 bases outside the gene matches. Germline CDR1 and CDR2: KGHDR and SFDVKD. The CDR3 is 15 residues long.